This T cell receptor (beta chain) was found in a study of blood T cells in healthy people across ages (dated by TCRdb to the mid-2010s). Broadly, across the study: In model experiments, template switching captured about one uniquely barcoded TCR beta cDNA molecule for every two T cells. Age-related changes in TCR beta repertoire diversity were measured in the study by deep sequencing normalized with unique cDNA molecular identifiers. Four age groups were formed from the donors: young (average approximately 15 years), middle-aged (approximately 40), aged (around 62) and long-lived (around 80). To avoid experimental bias, donors of different ages were distributed randomly across sequencing lanes. Using the same blood draw, the study looked at two additional independent replicas of 1 million unique cDNA reads for two donors, one aged 18 to 30 and the other aged 80 or older.

The library was produced with 5' RACE. The data were produced on an Illumina HiSeq 2500. A second PCR of about 7 to 12 cycles was run with a J-beta primer mix and a sample-barcoded 5' primer. A unique molecular identifier was introduced onto each TCR beta cDNA molecule by a template-switch 5' adaptor carrying 12 random nucleotides. At least 3 million CDR3-containing paired-end reads were obtained from each sample. The Mint cDNA synthesis kit, primed by a TRBC-specific oligonucleotide, was used to synthesize first-strand cDNA from all RNA. After uracil-DNA glycosylase treatment, a first 18-cycle PCR used universal primers M1SS and BC2_uni_R on all cDNA. The original pipeline was this. For normalization, 1 million high-quality reads were randomly selected from each sample, with every read carrying a distinct molecular identifier. Instead of being binned into consensus sequences, reads with shared molecular identifiers were discarded. CDR3 identification, clonotype clustering and error correction used MiTCR with a Q25 quality threshold and the strictest error-elimination algorithm. Lower-bound total TCR beta diversity was estimated with a nonparametric unseen species model using Euler transformation. TCRdb passed the public sequencing reads through fastp at Q25 and MiXCR, retaining productive beta sequences. Rows are unified per CDR3 protein, each entry keeping the most common DNA and genes. In this record, the V and J calls reflect TCRdb's handling and not the investigators' own analysis. Here the sample has about 290,000 distinct CDR3 sequences; roughly 27% occur a single time. The leading ten clones occupy approximately 29% of the sample.

Concerning this clonotype itself: No antigen is known for it. An end of the junction differs from the germline gene, which may be a read error.

The 39 donors, aged 6 to 90 years, were systemically healthy Caucasian individuals from Russia. Each donor gave roughly 9.5 milliliters of peripheral blood, collected into EDTA-treated Vacutainer tubes. Ficoll-Paque density-gradient centrifugation was used to isolate PBMCs, with at least 7 million per sample. Trizol reagent was used to extract total RNA from the PBMCs, yielding at least 6 micrograms per sample. For every donor, flow cytometry on a PBMC aliquot measured the percentage of naive CD45RAhigh/CD27high T cells. Study-wide findings and limitations: Estimates of total diversity from one million sequenced T cells were regarded as lower bounds and underestimates. There was a strong correlation between observed TCR beta diversity and the percentage of naive T cells measured by flow cytometry. Since profiling was done on bulk unsorted PBMCs, naive and antigen-experienced compartments could not be conclusively compared. As age increased, observed TCR beta diversity per million T cells dropped in a roughly linear way, and a significant reduction was already evident by age about 40. Compared with the aged group, the long-lived group had more naive CD4+ T cells, fewer expanded clones and increased TCR diversity, a pattern suggesting age selection. Because the CMV infection status of the donors was unknown, age-related changes in expanded clonotypes may potentially have been confounded.

The source is a woman aged 65 to 85 in good health. The sample was blood.

DNA sequence: TGTGCCAGTAGTATCCCCGCGACAGACACGCAGTATTTT. The translation is CASSIPATDTQYF. The chain is assembled from TRBV19 and TRBJ2-3; D gene: possibly TRBD1, on 5 matching bases. CDR1 and CDR2, per the germline V gene (reference sequence), are LNHDA and SQIVND. From the cysteine through the phenylalanine, the CDR3 covers 13 amino acids. The entry retains the CDR3 DNA only, 39 bases that are in frame from base 1.